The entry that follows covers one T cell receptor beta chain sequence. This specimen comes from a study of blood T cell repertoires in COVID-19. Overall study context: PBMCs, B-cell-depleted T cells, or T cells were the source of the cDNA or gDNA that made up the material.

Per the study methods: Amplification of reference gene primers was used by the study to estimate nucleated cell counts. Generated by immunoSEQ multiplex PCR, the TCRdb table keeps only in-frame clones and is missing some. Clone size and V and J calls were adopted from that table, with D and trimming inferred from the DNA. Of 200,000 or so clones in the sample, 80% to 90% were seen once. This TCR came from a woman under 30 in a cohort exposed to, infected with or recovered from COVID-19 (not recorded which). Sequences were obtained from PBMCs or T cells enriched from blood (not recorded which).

The CDR3 is CARIRGGGTEAFF. CDR3 coding DNA: TGTGCCAGGATAAGGGGAGGAGGCACTGAAGCTTTCTTT. The chain couples TRBV27 to TRBJ1-1; D perhaps matches TRBD1 (5 bases). CDR3 length: 13 amino acids. Germline values: CDR1 MNHEY, CDR2 SMNVEV (reference sequence). V lost 9 bases and J 4 bases, leaving 15 bases between the germline ends.